The 13 T cell receptor beta chains given below trace back to one sample, sequenced in a study of post-analysis software for immune sequencing data. Study-wide findings and caveats: TRBV5-6, TRBV5-1 and TRBV20-1 belonged to a set of roughly 5 TRBV segments that were more frequent in patients than controls.

cDNA libraries for TCR beta contained unique molecular identifiers. One entry per CDR3 protein results from TCRdb running MiXCR on the PCR reads. The table includes approximately 160,000 distinct CDR3 sequences, 30% detected once. Antigen specificity for these receptors is unknown. The material sequenced was blood. These receptors originate from a girl between 5 and 17 years old with multiple sclerosis.

This clonotype was seen a handful of times. The chain links TRBV5-1 to TRBJ1-1; D is unclear. The length of the CDR3 is 14 residues. CDR1 and CDR2 from the germline V gene are SGHRS and YFSETQ. V lost 1 base and J 3 bases, leaving 10 bases between the germline ends. The CDR3 region has the DNA TGCGCCAGCAGCTTGAGAGGGTCGGACACTGAAGCTTTCTTT. Residues: CASSLRGSDTEAFF.

Concerning this clonotype itself: This may stem from a read error, because a much larger clone lies one nucleotide away. The rearrangement joins TRBV6-6 to TRBJ2-5; no clear D. The germline V gene has CDR1 MNHNY and CDR2 SVGAGI (reference sequence). The germline V and J ends were trimmed by 6 bases and 5 bases, with 16 bases remaining between them. The CDR3 covers 14 residues. The CDR3 DNA is TGTGCCAGCAGCATGACTGGGATTTCGGAGACCCAGTACTTC. This sequence encodes CASSMTGISETQYF.

In its sample, this clonotype was seen many times. The gene calls are TRBV10-3 and TRBJ2-1; D is unresolved. CDR3 length equals 16 residues. Germline values: CDR1 ENHRY, CDR2 SYGVKD. The germline V and J ends were trimmed by 5 bases and 0 bases, with 14 bases remaining between them. The CDR3 region has the DNA TGTGCCATCAGTCCCCTCGGAGCGCCCTCCTACAATGAGCAGTTCTTC. Residues: CAISPLGAPSYNEQFF.

As concerns this clonotype: The junction departs from the called germline gene at one end, perhaps through a read error. V is TRBV2 and J is TRBJ2-4; TRBD2 is a possible D gene (5 bases). This CDR3 contains 17 residues. CDR1 SNHLY and CDR2 FYNNEI come from the germline V gene. CDR3 loop: CAILSHGRPLAKNIRYF. The CDR3 region has the DNA TGTGCCATCCTCTCCCACGGGCGGCCCCTAGCCAAAAACATTCGGTACTTC.

The chain joins TRBV6-5 to TRBJ1-5; D unclear. This CDR3 region has 13 residues. V lost 6 bases, J lost 5 bases, and 11 bases lay in between. From germline, CDR1 is MNHEY and CDR2 SVGAGI. CDR3 nucleotide sequence: TGTGCCAGCAGCCTGCGCTCCGATCAGCCCCAGCATTTT. Translating gives CASSLRSDQPQHF.

With respect to this clonotype: One base away lies a much larger clone, so this may be a sequencing read error. The CDR3 protein is CSATSGRGGYEQYF. The CDR3 coding sequence is TGCAGTGCTACCTCGGGCAGGGGGGGCTACGAGCAGTACTTC. J is TRBJ2-7 and V is TRBV20-1; D possibly matches TRBD1 or TRBD2 (7 bases each). Trimming took off 4 bases at V and 3 bases at J, with 16 bases between the two ends. This CDR3 has 14 residues. Germline values: CDR1 DFQATT, CDR2 SNEGSKA (reference sequence).

For this clonotype: Germline is not matched at one junction end, which may reflect a read error. V gene TRBV5-1 combines with J gene TRBJ2-6; 7 nucleotides align to TRBD2. The CDR3 runs to 14 residues. From germline, CDR1 is SGHRS and CDR2 YFSETQ. This chain's CDR3 is CASGEGSGANVPTF. In DNA form, the CDR3 reads TGCGCCAGCGGGGAGGGTTCTGGGGCCAACGTCCCGACTTTC.

Many counts were recorded for this clonotype. The chain joins TRBV15 to TRBJ2-3; D is unclear. The CDR3 totals 15 residues. The V gene lost 0 bases and the J gene lost 4 bases, with 11 bases spanning the gap. CDR1 and CDR2 (germline): LNHNV, YYDKDF (reference sequence). The CDR3: CATSREASAADTQYF. The CDR3 nucleotides are TGTGCCACCAGCAGAGAGGCCAGCGCAGCAGATACGCAGTATTTT. Using reference TRBV15 and TRBJ2-3 for the parts outside the CDR3, the full variable domain is DAMVIQNPRYQVTQFGKPVTLSCSQTLNHNVMYWYQQKSSQAPKLLFHYYDKDFNNEADTPDNFQSRRPNTSFCFLDIRSPGLGDTAMYLCATSREASAADTQYFGPGTRLTVL.

This clonotype has a count of ten or more. The chain recombines TRBV29-1 with TRBJ2-1; D call uncertain. The CDR3 runs 12 residues. The germline gives CDR1 SQVTM, CDR2 ANQGSEA. V lost 4 bases, J lost 4 bases, and 8 bases lay in between. The CDR3 DNA reads as TGCAGCGTTGCTACGGCGTACAATGAGCAGTTCTTC. This sequence encodes CSVATAYNEQFF.

This clonotype has only a few counts. The V and J genes are TRBV5-5 and TRBJ1-4; D is uncertain. The germline CDR1 and CDR2 sequences are SGHKS and YYEKEE (reference sequence). The CDR3 runs 13 residues. The V end was cut by 4 bases, the J end by 4 bases, with 8 bases between. Written as DNA, the CDR3 is TGTGCCAGCAGCCTGGAGGGTAATGAAAAACTGTTTTTT. This translates into CASSLEGNEKLFF. The full variable domain, with the rest looked up from reference TRBV5-5 and TRBJ1-4, is DAGVTQSPTHLIKTRGQQVTLRCSPISGHKSVSWYQQVLGQGPQFIFQYYEKEERGRGNFPDRFSARQFPNYSSELNVNALLLGDSALYLCASSLEGNEKLFFGSGTQLSVL.

This clonotype was observed a handful of times. This chain connects TRBV11-2 to TRBJ1-1; the D gene is possibly TRBD1 (6 bases). The V end lost 4 bases, the J end lost 8 bases, and 20 bases lay between the germline ends. The CDR3 contains 15 residues. Germline values: CDR1 SGHAT, CDR2 FQNNGV. CDR3 amino acids: CASSSVTGAFPEAFF. The DNA of the CDR3 is TGTGCCAGCAGCTCAGTGACAGGTGCTTTTCCGGAAGCTTTCTTT.

The rearrangement links TRBV10-2 to TRBJ2-1, with D possibly matching TRBD2 (6 bases). The CDR3 totals 14 residues. Trimming took 3 bases from V and 8 from J, leaving 14 bases between them. CDR1 and CDR2 from the germline V gene are WSHSY and SAAADI. The CDR3 nucleotides are TGCGCCAGCAGTGAAGGGCGGGACCGCCATGAGCAGTTCTTC. It yields the protein CASSEGRDRHEQFF.

This clonotype was seen more than once but under ten times. The rearrangement uses TRBV4-1 and TRBJ1-6; 7 bases fit TRBD1. Germline CDR1 MGHRA, CDR2 YSYEKL. After removal of 5 bases from V and 7 bases from J, the junction contained 14 bases not matched to a gene. The CDR3 consists of 17 residues. CDR3 protein: CASSTGTADYPNSPLHF. The CDR3 region has the DNA TGCGCCAGCAGCACCGGGACAGCGGACTACCCAAATTCACCCCTCCACTTT.